The 30 T cell receptor beta chains below all came from one sample that was sequenced in a study of cytomegalovirus exposure and HLA in healthy donors. 60 Vbeta and 13 Jbeta primers were used in PCR. Measured with immunoSEQ multiplex PCR; TCRdb has only the in-frame clones, and not every one. The table lists around 180,000 clones, 79% of them singletons, with approximately 0.73% in the top ten. The sequencing input was PBMCs. Receptor source: a woman aged 40 to 50 in good health and CMV-seronegative.

The rearrangement links TRBV18 to TRBJ1-3, with TRBD1 as a possible D gene (6 bases). Trimming pared 3 bases from V and 4 bases from J, leaving 16 bases between. CDR3 length: 16 residues. CDR1 KGHSH and CDR2 LQKENI come from the germline V gene. This chain's CDR3 is CASSPSRGQTGNTIYF. In nucleotides, the CDR3 is TGTGCCAGCTCACCGAGTAGGGGACAAACGGGAAACACCATATATTTT.

The V gene is TRBV9, the J gene TRBJ2-2; no clear D. The germline gives CDR1 SGDLS, CDR2 YYNGEE. This CDR3 is built from 12 residues. V shed 2 bases and J shed 7 bases, with 6 bases lying between them. The CDR3 DNA is TGTGCCAGCAGCGTTGGCCGCGGGGAGCTGTTTTTT. It specifies CASSVGRGELFF.

The V call is TRBV27, the J call TRBJ2-7; D is perhaps TRBD1 (6 bases). V gave up 3 bases and J gave up 7 bases, with 16 bases separating them. Germline-derived CDR1 and CDR2 are MNHEY and SMNVEV (reference sequence). The CDR3 is 14 amino acids. The CDR3 sequence: CASSFRDTRSEQYF. The DNA of the CDR3 is TGTGCCAGCAGTTTCCGGGACACGCGGTCGGAGCAGTACTTC.

The gene calls are TRBV7-9 and TRBJ2-3, with 7 positions matching TRBD2. Germline trimming cut 1 base from V and 6 bases from J; bases unmatched to any gene: 4. Germline CDR1 reads SEHNR; CDR2 reads FQNEAQ (reference sequence). CDR3 length: 14 residues. The CDR3 is CASSLEAGTDTQYF. CDR3 nucleotide sequence: TGTGCCAGCAGCTTAGAAGCGGGAACGGATACGCAGTATTTT. The complete variable domain, with remaining parts taken from reference TRBV7-9 and TRBJ2-3, reads DTGVSQNPRHKITKRGQNVTFRCDPISEHNRLYWYRQTLGQGPEFLTYFQNEAQLEKSRLLSDRFSAERPKGSFSTLEIQRTEQGDSAMYLCASSLEAGTDTQYFGPGTRLTVL.

The rearrangement links TRBV28 to TRBJ1-3, with D perhaps TRBD1 (5 bases). The CDR3 length is 14 residues. Trimming took 7 bases from V and 2 from J, leaving 12 bases between them. Germline CDR1 is MDHEN and CDR2 is SYDVKM. Here the CDR3 reads CASTQWGAGNTIYF. The CDR3 DNA reads as TGTGCCAGCACCCAGTGGGGGGCTGGAAACACCATATATTTT.

This chain's CDR3 is CASSRTGTGNTIYF. The CDR3 region has the DNA TGTGCCAGCAGCCGGACAGGGACTGGAAACACCATATATTTT. This sequence joins TRBV11-2 and TRBJ1-3; 8 bases fit TRBD1. With 5 bases clipped from V and 2 bases from J, the junction kept 2 bases outside the gene matches. This CDR3 has 14 residues. Germline CDR1 SGHAT, CDR2 FQNNGV.

This clone was recorded once. The chain has TRBV6-1 and TRBJ2-5, with D maybe TRBD2 (6 bases). Trimming took 7 bases from V and 5 from J, leaving 14 bases between them. The CDR3 is 13 residues long. Per the germline V gene, CDR1 is MNHNS and CDR2 is SASEGT. CDR3 DNA: TGTGCCAGCAATCCCGGACGGGAGGAGACCCAGTACTTC. Encoded protein: CASNPGREETQYF.

The chain combines TRBV7-9 with TRBJ1-4; D not certain. The CDR3 is 16 residues long. Germline CDR1 and CDR2: SEHNR and FQNEAQ (reference sequence). V shed 1 base and J shed 0 bases, with 9 bases lying between them. In DNA, the CDR3 is TGTGCCAGCAGCTTAGTGACTCACCCAACTAATGAAAAACTGTTTTTT. Amino acids: CASSLVTHPTNEKLFF.

The J gene is TRBJ2-5, the V gene TRBV5-1, with D perhaps TRBD2 (5 bases). Germline loops: CDR1 SGHRS, CDR2 YFSETQ. The CDR3 consists of 15 residues. Trimming shortened V by 0 bases and J by 1 base, and 10 bases separated the two germline ends. CDR3 region: CASSLGGVRQETQYF. The DNA for the CDR3 is TGCGCCAGCAGCTTGGGGGGAGTACGCCAAGAGACCCAGTACTTC.

The chain combines TRBV28 with TRBJ1-1; tentatively, D is TRBD1 (6 bases). V dropped 7 bases and J dropped 3 bases, with 21 bases sitting between them. Germline V CDR1 and CDR2: MDHEN, SYDVKM. The CDR3 contains 16 residues. Here the CDR3 reads CASTRADRRPYTEAFF. CDR3 nucleotides: TGTGCCAGCACCCGAGCCGACAGGCGACCTTACACTGAAGCTTTCTTT.

The chain couples TRBV10-3 to TRBJ2-1; 9 bases map to TRBD1. Germline CDR1 is ENHRY and CDR2 is SYGVKD. The CDR3 covers 14 residues. Trimming took 5 bases from V and 5 from J; bases not matched to a gene: 4. The CDR3 sequence: CAISRDRVNNEQFF. The CDR3 DNA is TGTGCCATCAGTAGGGACAGGGTTAACAATGAGCAGTTCTTC.

V gene TRBV11-1 combines with J gene TRBJ1-1; TRBD1 agrees at 7 bases. Per the germline V gene, CDR1 is SGHAT and CDR2 is FQDESV (reference sequence). The CDR3 has 17 amino acids. V was clipped by 5 bases and J by 0 bases; unmatched bases: 12. The CDR3 DNA follows: TGTGCCAGCAGCCAAAGGTTAGGGGACAGTCTGAACACTGAAGCTTTCTTT. It translates to CASSQRLGDSLNTEAFF.

V is TRBV7-9 and J is TRBJ2-2; 7 positions agree with TRBD1. V shed 6 bases and J 3 bases; nucleotides not matched to a gene: 13. The CDR3 covers 17 residues. Germline loops: CDR1 SEHNR, CDR2 FQNEAQ (reference sequence). The CDR3 DNA reads TGTGCCAGCAGTCTAGGGACAGTCTATAAGGACACCGGGGAGCTGTTTTTT. Protein product: CASSLGTVYKDTGELFF.

This clone has more than one count but fewer than ten. This chain links TRBV4-2 with TRBJ2-2; D perhaps matches TRBD1 (5 bases). Looked up from germline, CDR1 is LGHNA and CDR2 is YNFKEQ. The CDR3 length is 15 residues. The V end was cut by 4 bases, the J end by 6 bases, with 15 bases between. DNA of the CDR3: TGTGCCAGCAGCCTCCGAACAGGTCTCTCCGGGGAGCTGTTTTTT. This translates into CASSLRTGLSGELFF.

The chain couples TRBV20-1 to TRBJ1-1; D gene ambiguous. The CDR3 length is 11 residues. Germline V CDR1 and CDR2: DFQATT, SNEGSKA (reference sequence). V was pared by 5 bases and J by 6 bases, with 10 bases between. This chain's CDR3 is CSAWQTAEAFF. CDR3 nucleotide sequence: TGCAGTGCTTGGCAAACCGCTGAAGCTTTCTTT.

V gene TRBV29-1 combines with J gene TRBJ2-5, with D tentatively TRBD1 (7 bases). CDR3 length: 13 amino acids. The germline V and J ends were trimmed by 7 bases and 2 bases, with 14 bases remaining between them. Looked up from germline, CDR1 is SQVTM and CDR2 is ANQGSEA. DNA of the CDR3: TGCAGCGCCTCAGGGGGGCTACAAGAGACCCAGTACTTC. Translating gives CSASGGLQETQYF.

The chain joins TRBV15 to TRBJ1-2; D ambiguous. The CDR3 runs 15 residues. CDR1 is LNHNV, CDR2 YYDKDF, per germline (reference sequence). V lost 0 bases and J 8 bases, leaving 16 bases between the germline ends. The CDR3 bases are TGTGCCACCAGCAGAGAACGCGGGAACCCTGAGGGCTACACCTTC. It codes for CATSRERGNPEGYTF.

This chain uses TRBV20-1 with TRBJ2-1; unclear D gene. Trimming removed 2 bases from V and 6 bases from J, with 5 bases in between. The CDR3 runs to 11 residues. The germline V gene has CDR1 DFQATT and CDR2 SNEGSKA (reference sequence). The CDR3 region has the DNA TGCAGTGCTAGACTTCCCAATGAGCAGTTCTTC. The encoded protein is CSARLPNEQFF.

The gene calls are TRBV19 and TRBJ1-4, with TRBD1 matching over 7 bases. This CDR3 has 15 residues. Trimming took 6 bases from V and 3 from J; bases not matched to a gene: 7. Germline CDR1 is LNHDA and CDR2 is SQIVND (reference sequence). DNA for the CDR3: TGTGCCAGTAGGCCCGGGACAGCCTCTAATGAAAAACTGTTTTTT. Translation gives CASRPGTASNEKLFF. The complete variable domain, with remaining parts taken from reference TRBV19 and TRBJ1-4, reads DGGITQSPKYLFRKEGQNVTLSCEQNLNHDAMYWYRQDPGQGLRLIYYSQIVNDFQKGDIAEGYSVSREKKESFPLTVTSAQKNPTAFYLCASRPGTASNEKLFFGSGTQLSVL.

The genes are TRBV27 and TRBJ1-5; TRBD1 aligns across 10 bases. J gave up 2 bases and V 5 bases, and 9 bases lay outside the gene matches. CDR3 length equals 17 residues. Germline values: CDR1 MNHEY, CDR2 SMNVEV (reference sequence). CDR3: CASSPPRTGGRNQPQHF. The CDR3 bases are TGTGCCAGCAGTCCCCCCCGGACAGGGGGACGCAATCAGCCCCAGCATTTT.

The chain uses TRBV5-1 and TRBJ1-6; TRBD1 aligns across 7 bases. This CDR3 is 16 amino acids long. J gave up 4 bases and V 4 bases, and 8 bases lay outside the gene matches. CDR1 is SGHRS, CDR2 YFSETQ, per germline. The CDR3 region is CASSTNGQAYNSPLHF. The DNA for the CDR3 is TGCGCCAGCAGCACCAACGGACAGGCGTATAATTCACCCCTCCACTTT.

The chain joins TRBV9 to TRBJ2-3; the D gene is possibly TRBD2 (5 bases). Trimming removed 5 bases at V and 14 bases at J, with 18 bases between. The CDR3 spans 12 residues. From germline, CDR1 is SGDLS and CDR2 YYNGEE. CDR3 in DNA: TGTGCCAGCAGGGCGGTCGGGGAGCGGCTGTATTTT. It yields the protein CASRAVGERLYF.

The rearrangement links TRBV7-6 to TRBJ2-7, with TRBD1 matching over 9 bases. Germline loops: CDR1 SGHVS, CDR2 FNYEAQ. Losses at the gene ends were 5 bases for V and 6 bases for J; bases not matched to a gene: 11. The CDR3 runs to 15 residues. CDR3 residues: CASSIGTGRMSEQYF. In nucleotides, the CDR3 is TGTGCCAGCAGCATCGGGACAGGGCGAATGAGCGAGCAGTACTTC.

The chain joins TRBV2 to TRBJ2-3; 8 nucleotides match TRBD1. Germline V CDR1 and CDR2: SNHLY, FYNNEI. The CDR3 extends over 15 amino acids. J lost 0 bases, V lost 10 bases, and 9 bases had no gene match. CDR3 nucleotides: TGTGCCACACTCGACAGGACAGGGAGCACAGATACGCAGTATTTT. This gives the protein CATLDRTGSTDTQYF.

The table lists this clone with a count of one. The chain uses TRBV6-6 and TRBJ2-1; 7 nucleotides agree with TRBD2. The CDR3 runs 14 residues. CDR1 MNHNY and CDR2 SVGAGI come from the germline V gene (reference sequence). The V and J ends lost 8 bases and 10 bases, in that order; junction bases with no gene match: 14. The CDR3 nucleotides read TGTGCCAGCGACACGGGGGGAGGGGTCGGGGAGCAGTTCTTC. Its translation: CASDTGGGVGEQFF.

This sequence joins TRBV10-3 and TRBJ1-2, with a tentative D call TRBD1 (6 bases). V was shortened by 0 bases and J by 8 bases, with 19 bases between the two germline ends. The CDR3 length is 16 residues. The germline V gene encodes CDR1 ENHRY and CDR2 SYGVKD. CDR3 in DNA: TGTGCCATCAGTGAGTCCGGACAGTCGGCCCCTGGGGGCTACACCTTC. This codes for CAISESGQSAPGGYTF.

The genes are TRBV7-9 and TRBJ1-1; maybe TRBD1 (5 bases). With 2 bases removed from V and 4 bases from J, the gap between germline ends came to 11 bases. The CDR3 runs to 14 residues. Germline CDR1 SEHNR, CDR2 FQNEAQ (reference sequence). CDR3 sequence reads: CASSLPGFGTEAFF. The CDR3 DNA sequence: TGTGCCAGCAGCTTACCAGGGTTTGGCACTGAAGCTTTCTTT.

The rearrangement joins TRBV19 to TRBJ2-7; 8 bases fit TRBD2. This CDR3 contains 15 residues. Trimming cost V 4 bases and J 4 bases; bases outside gene matches: 9. Germline assignment: CDR1 LNHDA and CDR2 SQIVND (reference sequence). The CDR3 here is CASSRVAGGSYEQYF. CDR3 nucleotide sequence: TGTGCCAGTAGTAGAGTGGCGGGGGGTTCGTACGAGCAGTACTTC.

This clone was counted only a few times. A junction boundary mismatches the germline segment, possibly from a read error. The rearrangement joins TRBV6-1 to TRBJ1-2; 7 bases are shared with TRBD1. This CDR3 is built from 13 residues. From germline, CDR1 is MNHNS and CDR2 SASEGT. The CDR3 region is CASSFTRDSDLLF. The CDR3 bases are TGTGCCAGCAGTTTTACCCGGGACAGCGACCTTCTCTTC.

This chain joins TRBV13 and TRBJ2-1; 12 bases align to TRBD2. J lost 7 bases, V lost 5 bases, and 12 bases had no gene match. Germline V gene data show CDR1 as PRHDT and CDR2 as FYEKMQ (reference sequence). The CDR3 loop spans 17 amino acids. The CDR3 bases are TGTGCCAGCAGCAACCGACTAGCGGGAGCTATAGGGAATGAGCAGTTCTTC. Translation: CASSNRLAGAIGNEQFF.